This T cell receptor beta chain was recovered during a study of siplizumab effects on memory and regulatory T cells. The CDR3 length is 15 residues. Germline loops: CDR1 SEHNR, CDR2 FQNEAQ (reference sequence). V shed 0 bases and J 3 bases; nucleotides not matched to a gene: 1. Using immunoSEQ multiplex PCR, the repertoire was profiled, and TCRdb retains in-frame clones only, with some absent. This table has around 45,000 clones, about 90% appearing once. This chain uses TRBV7-9 with TRBJ2-5, with TRBD1 matching 10 bases. Sequenced: naive CD8+ T cells sorted from blood. This TCR was recovered from a human donor in good health. DNA for the CDR3: TGTGCCAGCAGCTTAGCTGGACAGGGGGAAGAGACCCAGTACTTC. This sequence encodes CASSLAGQGEETQYF.